What follows are 10 T cell receptor beta chains derived from one specimen sequenced in a study of cytomegalovirus exposure and HLA in healthy donors. PCR involved 60 Vbeta and 13 Jbeta primers. Method: immunoSEQ multiplex PCR; TCRdb's copy keeps in-frame clones and lacks some. The sample includes roughly 150,000 clones, around 79% seen only once; the top ten take about 1.3%. The specimen was PBMCs. The receptor set was obtained from a man between 18 and 29 years old in good health and CMV-seronegative.

The chain couples TRBV5-4 to TRBJ1-2, with TRBD1 matching over 7 bases. The CDR3 totals 19 residues. CDR1 is SGHNT, CDR2 YYREEE, per germline (reference sequence). The ends lost 2 bases at V and 3 bases at J; junction bases unmatched: 19. CDR3 DNA sequence: TGTGCCAGCAGCTTTGGGGGACCAGGGGGTGGGTTCGGGGACTATGGCTACACCTTC. It codes for CASSFGGPGGGFGDYGYTF.

CDR3 bases: TGTGCCAGCAGTTACGGGCCACCCCCCTCCGAAAAACTGTTTTTT. Translated, it gives CASSYGPPPSEKLFF. V is TRBV6-5 and J is TRBJ1-4; no reliable D call. Deletions cut 2 bases from V and 8 bases from J, with 15 bases between. CDR3 length: 15 amino acids. Germline V gene data show CDR1 as MNHEY and CDR2 as SVGAGI.

The chain combines TRBV5-1 with TRBJ1-6; no reliable D call. The CDR3 extends over 14 amino acids. CDR1 is SGHRS, CDR2 YFSETQ, per germline. V was cut by 0 bases and J by 10 bases, with 11 bases left in between. The CDR3 bases are TGCGCCAGCAGCTTGGGGCCTAAGGAGTCACCCCTCCACTTT. As protein: CASSLGPKESPLHF.

The chain carries TRBV28 and TRBJ2-5, with D perhaps TRBD2 (6 bases). The CDR3 has 14 amino acids. The V gene lost 1 base and the J gene lost 4 bases, with 10 bases spanning the gap. Germline loops: CDR1 MDHEN, CDR2 SYDVKM. The CDR3 DNA reads TGTGCCAGCAGTTTATTGGCGGGAAGAGAGACCCAGTACTTC. This translates into CASSLLAGRETQYF.

The V call is TRBV5-8, the J call TRBJ1-5; D call uncertain. The V gene's germline CDR1 is SGHTS and CDR2 YDEGEE. The CDR3 contains 12 residues. Trimming removed 2 bases from V and 7 bases from J, with 7 bases in between. CDR3 sequence: CASSFRSQPQHF. The CDR3, as DNA: TGTGCCAGCAGCTTTAGGAGCCAGCCCCAGCATTTT.

This chain connects TRBV10-3 to TRBJ1-1; D gene ambiguous. Trimming stripped 0 bases from V and 7 bases from J, with 3 bases between. The CDR3 is made up of 11 amino acids. The germline V gene has CDR1 ENHRY and CDR2 SYGVKD. DNA for the CDR3: TGTGCCATCAGTGAGTCTTATGAAGCTTTCTTT. Its translation: CAISESYEAFF.

The rearrangement uses TRBV9 and TRBJ1-1; possible D gene TRBD1, 5 bases. Trimming cost V 3 bases and J 0 bases, with 9 bases left between them. This CDR3 has 14 residues. Germline V CDR1 and CDR2: SGDLS, YYNGEE. For the CDR3, the DNA is TGTGCCAGCAGCGGGGGGGGTCTGAACACTGAAGCTTTCTTT. Translation: CASSGGGLNTEAFF.

The genes are TRBV2 and TRBJ1-1, with 7 bases lining up with TRBD1. J was trimmed by 3 bases and V by 2 bases; bases with no gene match: 0. The CDR3 runs to 13 residues. The germline V gene encodes CDR1 SNHLY and CDR2 FYNNEI. CDR3 DNA: TGTGCCAGCAGTGAAACAGGGGACACTGAAGCTTTCTTT. Translating it yields CASSETGDTEAFF.

The chain links TRBV10-1 to TRBJ2-3; 9 nucleotides agree with TRBD2. The CDR3 has 16 residues. CDR1 and CDR2 (germline): WNHNN, SYGVQD (reference sequence). V dropped 0 bases and J dropped 4; count of bases not matched to a gene: 5. CDR3: CASSESLAGDPDTQYF. The CDR3 coding sequence is TGCGCCAGCAGTGAGTCCTTAGCGGGAGACCCAGATACGCAGTATTTT.

J is TRBJ2-5 and V is TRBV5-6; a possible D gene is TRBD2 (5 bases). V was pared by 0 bases and J by 1 base, with 7 bases between. CDR1 is SGHDT, CDR2 YYEEEE, per germline. The CDR3 totals 14 residues. CDR3 coding DNA: TGTGCCAGCAGCTTGGCGGACTTCCAAGAGACCCAGTACTTC. It specifies CASSLADFQETQYF. Looking up the rest from reference TRBV5-6 and TRBJ2-5 gives the full variable domain: DAGVTQSPTHLIKTRGQQVTLRCSPKSGHDTVSWYQQALGQGPQFIFQYYEEEERQRGNFPDRFSGHQFPNYSSELNVNALLLGDSALYLCASSLADFQETQYFGPGTRLLVL.